This T cell receptor beta chain originates from a study of regulatory T cells in long-lasting Graves disease. Time point given: newly diagnosed GD, antithyroid drugs for less than 3 months. The TCR library was made from RNA extracted from PBMCs. Arm-PCR of CDR3 regions and iRepertoire HTBI primers were used to build TCR beta libraries. TCRdb analysed the multiplex PCR reads with MiXCR anew, one entry per CDR3 protein. The data show 200,000 to 250,000 distinct CDR3 sequences, roughly 18% seen once. The CDR3 is made up of 15 amino acids. Germline CDR1 is SNHLY and CDR2 is FYNNEI. V dropped 6 bases and J dropped 5 bases, with 19 bases sitting between them. These data were also reused for a study on T cells in Graves' hyperthyroidism and ophthalmopathy.

Specimen: peripheral blood mononuclear cells (PBMCs), collected at new diagnosis, from a patient treated with antithyroid drugs. This clonotype was obtained from a woman under 40 with Graves disease. The J gene is TRBJ2-5, the V gene TRBV2; the D gene is possibly TRBD2 (6 bases). In DNA, the CDR3 is TGTGCCAGCAGAGACGGGACTTCCTTAGTGGAGACCCAGTACTTC. Its translation: CASRDGTSLVETQYF. Together with reference TRBV2 and TRBJ2-5, the CDR3 gives the full variable domain: EPEVTQTPSHQVTQMGQEVILRCVPISNHLYFYWYRQILGQKVEFLVSFYNNEISEKSEIFDDQFSVERPDGSNFTLKIRSTKLEDSAMYFCASRDGTSLVETQYFGPGTRLLVL.